This T cell receptor (beta chain) was identified during a study of T cells after yellow fever vaccination. CDR3 length: 13 amino acids. Germline V gene data show CDR1 as MNHEY and CDR2 as SVGAGI. V was clipped by 4 bases and J by 7 bases, with 14 bases between them. This clonotype was seen only a few times. TCRdb itself ran the 5' RACE reads through MiXCR, one entry per CDR3 protein. Of approximately 250,000 distinct CDR3 sequences listed, roughly 6.2% were seen once; the top ten hold approximately 1%. This receptor was obtained from a man aged 25 to 45 who received the YFV17D yellow fever vaccine. J is TRBJ2-7 and V is TRBV6-5, with no clear D. Sequenced here: CD4+ T cells sorted from PBMCs, sampled on the day of the yellow fever booster vaccination. The CDR3 spells CASSSQTFREQYF. In nucleotides, the CDR3 is TGTGCCAGCAGTTCCCAGACATTTAGGGAGCAGTACTTC.